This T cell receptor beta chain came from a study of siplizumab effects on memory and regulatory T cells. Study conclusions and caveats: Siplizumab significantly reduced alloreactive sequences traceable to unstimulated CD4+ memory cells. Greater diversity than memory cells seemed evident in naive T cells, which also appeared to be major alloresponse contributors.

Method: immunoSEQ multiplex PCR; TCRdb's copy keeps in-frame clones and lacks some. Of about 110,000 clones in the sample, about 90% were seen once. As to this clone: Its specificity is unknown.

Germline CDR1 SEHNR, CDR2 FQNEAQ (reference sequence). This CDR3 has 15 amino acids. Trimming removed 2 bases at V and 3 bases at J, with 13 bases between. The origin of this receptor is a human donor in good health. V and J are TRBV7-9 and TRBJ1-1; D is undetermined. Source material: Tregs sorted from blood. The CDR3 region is CASSLIRVEDTEAFF. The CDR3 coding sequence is TGTGCCAGCAGCTTAATCCGGGTCGAGGACACTGAAGCTTTCTTT.